The clone carrying this TCR beta chain was counted ten times or more. The sample originates from a study of T-cell reconstitution after alpha-beta-depleted transplantation in children. During its preparation, the TCRbeta library received unique molecular identifiers. TCRdb used MiXCR to reprocess the PCR reads, holding one entry per CDR3 protein. In the table there are roughly 90,000 distinct CDR3 sequences, about 12% of which are singletons. Per germline, CDR1 ENHRY and CDR2 SYGVKD. Trimming pared 5 bases from V and 1 base from J, leaving 9 bases between. This CDR3 comprises 13 residues. This chain uses TRBV10-3 with TRBJ2-7, with D possibly TRBD1 on 6 matching bases. This TCR derives from a human donor who donated a stem cell graft to a child with inherited bone marrow failure. The sample was PBMCs from the stem cell graft donor, taken from the stem cell graft. The CDR3 DNA follows: TGTGCCATCAGTCCGGACAGTTCCTACGAGCAGTACTTC. Translation: CAISPDSSYEQYF.